The 26 T cell receptor beta chains given below trace back to one sample, sequenced in a study of cytotoxic CD8 clonotypes in ibrutinib-treated CLL. Data came from immunoSEQ multiplex PCR; TCRdb stores just in-frame clones and leaves some out. The sample holds fewer than 80,000 clones, 57% seen once. The sequencing here drew on PBMCs, taken after 12 months of ibrutinib treatment. The receptors were gathered from a human donor with chronic lymphocytic leukemia.

The V call is TRBV18, the J call TRBJ2-3; D gene uncertain. CDR3 size: 11 residues. The ends were cut back, 9 bases at V and 11 bases at J, with 15 bases in the middle. Germline V gives CDR1 KGHSH, CDR2 LQKENI. The CDR3 spells CASATVAGQYF. CDR3 nucleotide sequence: TGTGCCAGTGCCACCGTGGCAGGGCAGTATTTT.

The chain couples TRBV7-9 to TRBJ1-1; the D is unclear. The CDR3 contains 13 residues. Between the trimmed V and J ends, which lost 5 bases and 3 bases, there was a span of 10 bases. CDR1 and CDR2 from the germline V gene are SEHNR and FQNEAQ (reference sequence). The CDR3 reads CASSLASDTEAFF. CDR3 sequence (DNA): TGTGCCAGCAGCCTTGCGTCGGACACTGAAGCTTTCTTT.

This clone was counted between two and nine times. The CDR3 sequence is CASSPGHRTYEQYF. The CDR3 nucleotides are TGTGCCAGCAGTCCGGGACACCGAACCTACGAGCAGTACTTC. The V and J genes are TRBV27 and TRBJ2-7; a possible D gene is TRBD1 (6 bases). The V end lost 5 bases, the J end lost 2 bases, and 13 bases lay between the germline ends. The CDR3 contains 14 residues. Germline CDR1 reads MNHEY; CDR2 reads SMNVEV (reference sequence).

CDR3 DNA sequence: TGTGCCACGTCGGGCGAAAGCTCCTACAATGAGCAGTTCTTC. It is translated as CATSGESSYNEQFF. The rearrangement links TRBV15 to TRBJ2-1; D uncertain. The CDR3 consists of 14 residues. CDR1 LNHNV and CDR2 YYDKDF come from the germline V gene (reference sequence). The V end was cut by 9 bases, the J end by 0 bases, with 12 bases between.

CDR3 protein: CASSLLETQYF. The CDR3 coding sequence is TGTGCCAGCAGCCTATTAGAGACCCAGTACTTC. The chain links TRBV28 to TRBJ2-5; no clear D. Deletions cut 6 bases from V and 4 bases from J, with 6 bases between. The CDR3 spans 11 residues. The germline V gene encodes CDR1 MDHEN and CDR2 SYDVKM.

This clone was observed a handful of times. The chain combines TRBV19 with TRBJ2-7, with 8 bases identical to TRBD1. After removal of 4 bases from V and 6 bases from J, the junction contained 5 bases not matched to a gene. CDR3 length: 13 amino acids. Germline-derived CDR1 and CDR2 are LNHDA and SQIVND (reference sequence). Here the CDR3 DNA reads TGTGCCAGTAGTAGGACAGGGCGTTCCGAGCAGTACGTC. It specifies CASSRTGRSEQYV.

The chain joins TRBV27 to TRBJ2-7; the D gene is possibly TRBD1 (6 bases). V lost 2 bases, J lost 5 bases, and 13 bases lay in between. From germline, CDR1 is MNHEY and CDR2 SMNVEV (reference sequence). The CDR3 is 14 amino acids. The CDR3 DNA follows: TGTGCCAGCAGTTTAGGGCAGGGGAGCAACGAGCAGTACTTC. Translated: CASSLGQGSNEQYF.

The J gene is TRBJ1-5, the V gene TRBV5-1; D gene uncertain. The germline CDR1 and CDR2 sequences are SGHRS and YFSETQ. The CDR3 covers 15 residues. V shed 5 bases and J shed 1 base, with 13 bases lying between them. The CDR3 spells CASSPYGGSNQPQHF. Written as DNA, the CDR3 is TGCGCCAGCAGTCCGTACGGAGGCAGCAATCAGCCCCAGCATTTT. Full variable domain (remainder filled in from reference TRBV5-1 and TRBJ1-5): KAGVTQTPRYLIKTRGQQVTLSCSPISGHRSVSWYQQTPGQGLQFLFEYFSETQRNKGNFPGRFSGRQFSNSRSEMNVSTLELGDSALYLCASSPYGGSNQPQHFGDGTRLSIL.

This chain connects TRBV28 to TRBJ1-4, with TRBD1 matching over 7 bases. This CDR3 has 14 amino acids. From germline, CDR1 is MDHEN and CDR2 SYDVKM. With 8 bases clipped from V and 5 bases from J, the junction kept 8 bases outside the gene matches. The CDR3 sequence: CASVDRRENEKLFF. As DNA, the CDR3 is TGTGCCAGCGTGGACAGGAGAGAGAATGAAAAACTGTTTTTT.

This clone was recorded a few times. CDR3 bases: TGTGCCAGCAGATATGACCAATACGACTCCTACGAGCAGTACTTC. It yields the protein CASRYDQYDSYEQYF. The chain couples TRBV7-2 to TRBJ2-7, with D hard to call. The CDR3 contains 15 residues. CDR1 is SGHTA and CDR2 is FQGNSA in the germline V gene. V lost 6 bases and J 0 bases, leaving 15 bases between the germline ends. Combining the CDR3 with reference TRBV7-2 and TRBJ2-7 gives the whole variable domain GAGVSQSPSNKVTEKGKDVELRCDPISGHTALYWYRQSLGQGLEFLIYFQGNSAPDKSGLPSDRFSAERTGGSVSTLTIQRTQQEDSAVYLCASRYDQYDSYEQYFGPGTRLTVT.

This clone came up a few times. The V and J genes are TRBV2 and TRBJ1-6, with D possibly matching TRBD1 (6 bases). Trimming removed 6 bases from V and 2 bases from J, with 8 bases in between. The germline V gene has CDR1 SNHLY and CDR2 FYNNEI. The CDR3 sequence is 14 residues long. CDR3 DNA sequence: TGTGCCAGCAGCCGGGACACCTATAATTCACCCCTCCACTTT. This encodes CASSRDTYNSPLHF.

This rearrangement joins TRBV4-1 to TRBJ2-3, with 13 bases aligning to TRBD2. Germline lookup yields CDR1 MGHRA and CDR2 YSYEKL. V lost 0 bases, J lost 8 bases, and 5 bases stayed unmatched. CDR3 length: 16 residues. The CDR3 here is CASSQELAGGLGTQYF. In DNA form, the CDR3 reads TGCGCCAGCAGCCAAGAACTAGCGGGGGGGCTGGGTACGCAGTATTTT.

The sample holds a few counts of this clone. The chain employs TRBV11-2 and TRBJ2-7, with D possibly being TRBD1 (5 bases). Per the germline V gene, CDR1 is SGHAT and CDR2 is FQNNGV. Trimming took off 1 base at V and 4 bases at J, with 11 bases between the two ends. The length of the CDR3 is 14 residues. In DNA form, the CDR3 reads TGTGCCAGCAGCTTAGGCACAGGCGAATACGAGCAGTACGTC. This codes for CASSLGTGEYEQYV.

The chain joins TRBV6-5 to TRBJ1-4; D is perhaps TRBD1 (5 bases). Per germline, CDR1 MNHEY and CDR2 SVGAGI. V dropped 5 bases and J dropped 8 bases, with 15 bases sitting between them. The CDR3 extends over 14 amino acids. CDR3 sequence (DNA): TGTGCCAGCAGTCTACGACCGGGGGGAGAAAAACTGTTTTTT. Protein product: CASSLRPGGEKLFF.

The chain links TRBV28 to TRBJ2-7, with D perhaps matching TRBD1 (6 bases). The V gene lost 8 bases and the J gene lost 1 base, with 12 bases spanning the gap. The CDR3 extends over 13 amino acids. The germline gives CDR1 MDHEN, CDR2 SYDVKM. CDR3 bases: TGTGCCAGCCAAACAGGGCTTTCCTACGAGCAGTACTTC. It specifies CASQTGLSYEQYF.

This rearrangement joins TRBV7-2 to TRBJ2-1; the match to TRBD2 covers 11 bases. The CDR3 runs to 15 residues. V was pared by 2 bases and J by 7 bases, with 4 bases of the junction left unmatched. Per germline, CDR1 SGHTA and CDR2 FQGNSA. CDR3: CASSLKRLAGNEQFF. CDR3 nucleotides: TGTGCCAGCAGCTTAAAGAGACTAGCGGGAAATGAGCAGTTCTTC.

J is TRBJ1-6 and V is TRBV27; 9 bases are shared with TRBD1. The CDR3 is 14 amino acids. Losses at the gene ends were 5 bases for V and 7 bases for J; bases not matched to a gene: 3. Germline-derived CDR1 and CDR2 are MNHEY and SMNVEV (reference sequence). For the CDR3, the DNA is TGTGCCAGCAGTGAGGACAGGGGAAATTCACCCCTCCACTTT. Translated: CASSEDRGNSPLHF.

The rearrangement links TRBV5-6 to TRBJ2-1, with TRBD2 identical over 16 bases. CDR3 length equals 17 residues. V dropped 3 bases and J dropped 2; count of bases not matched to a gene: 2. Germline V gene sequence: CDR1 SGHDT, CDR2 YYEEEE. CDR3 DNA: TGTGCCAGCAGCTCGGGACTAGCGGGAGGGGCCTACAATGAGCAGTTCTTC. Protein product: CASSSGLAGGAYNEQFF.

The J gene is TRBJ2-7, the V gene TRBV6-1; TRBD1 aligns across 9 bases. With 5 bases clipped from V and 2 bases from J, the junction kept 1 base outside the gene matches. CDR3 length: 13 amino acids. Germline V CDR1 and CDR2: MNHNS, SASEGT. The DNA of the CDR3 is TGTGCCAGCAGTCGGACAGGGGCCTACGAGCAGTACTTC. As protein: CASSRTGAYEQYF.

The chain links TRBV18 to TRBJ1-6; perhaps TRBD1 as D (6 bases). V lost 6 bases and J 7 bases, leaving 16 bases between the germline ends. CDR3 size: 15 residues. Per the germline V gene, CDR1 is KGHSH and CDR2 is LQKENI. The CDR3 coding sequence is TGTGCCAGCTCGGGTCAACAGGGCCAAAATTCACCCCTCCACTTT. Translating it yields CASSGQQGQNSPLHF.

This clone occurred many times. This chain connects TRBV5-1 to TRBJ2-7; either TRBD1 or TRBD2 may supply D (6 bases each). V lost 0 bases and J lost 3, with 16 bases in between. Germline assignment: CDR1 SGHRS and CDR2 YFSETQ. The CDR3 sequence is 16 residues long. The CDR3 here is CASSLGGGHVVYEQYF. The CDR3 nucleotides are TGCGCCAGCAGCTTGGGAGGGGGGCACGTCGTCTACGAGCAGTACTTC.

In this sample, this clone turned up once. This sequence joins TRBV5-6 and TRBJ2-1, with D uncertain. Germline V gives CDR1 SGHDT, CDR2 YYEEEE. V was shortened by 1 base and J by 12 bases, with 17 bases between the two germline ends. This CDR3 is 14 amino acids long. In DNA, the CDR3 is TGTGCCAGCAGCTTGTTACAGCTGGCACCGGGGCAGTTCTTC. It specifies CASSLLQLAPGQFF.

The rearrangement joins TRBV27 to TRBJ1-5, with D unresolved. Germline V gene lookup returns CDR1 MNHEY and CDR2 SMNVEV (reference sequence). The CDR3 runs 17 residues. V gave up 5 bases and J gave up 5 bases, with 22 bases separating them. The CDR3 loop reads CASSPIGPPREHQPQHF. The CDR3 DNA sequence: TGTGCCAGCAGTCCTATCGGCCCCCCCCGAGAGCATCAGCCCCAGCATTTT.

The chain has TRBV5-4 and TRBJ2-3; D may be TRBD1 (5 bases). The V end was cut by 4 bases, the J end by 4 bases, with 19 bases between. From germline, CDR1 is SGHNT and CDR2 YYREEE (reference sequence). The CDR3 covers 16 residues. CDR3 sequence reads: CASSPTRTTRADTQYF. For the CDR3, the DNA is TGTGCCAGCAGCCCAACACGGACAACCAGGGCAGATACGCAGTATTTT.

The chain uses TRBV21-1 and TRBJ2-7; TRBD1 is the table's D call, not checked against the DNA. TRBV21-1 is listed as a pseudogene. This CDR3 contains 16 residues. DNA for the CDR3: TGTGCCAGCAGCAAATCTGACATCTTTACCTCCTACGAGCAGTACGTC. As protein: CASSKSDIFTSYEQYV.

The chain has TRBV10-3 and TRBJ2-1; D gene uncertain. The CDR3 totals 12 residues. The V gene lost 0 bases and the J gene lost 8 bases, with 5 bases spanning the gap. CDR1 is ENHRY, CDR2 SYGVKD, per germline. The CDR3 loop reads CAISESDYEQFF. CDR3 DNA sequence: TGTGCCATCAGTGAGTCCGACTATGAGCAGTTCTTC.